The 31 T cell receptor beta chains below all came from one sample that was sequenced in a study of T cell responses to AZD1222 COVID-19 vaccine. Generated by immunoSEQ multiplex PCR, the TCRdb table keeps only in-frame clones and is missing some. The table records under 70,000 clones, 88% of them present only once. The specimen was peripheral blood, collected on day 0 of AZD1222 vaccination. Receptors were obtained from an adult in good health.

The chain recombines TRBV6-5 with TRBJ2-1, with 7 bases lining up with TRBD1. Germline CDR1 reads MNHEY; CDR2 reads SVGAGI. V gave up 0 bases and J gave up 7 bases; unmatched junction bases: 6. The CDR3 loop spans 15 amino acids. In DNA, the CDR3 is TGTGCCAGCAGTTACTCTAAGGGACAGCGAAATGAGCAGTTCTTC. Protein sequence: CASSYSKGQRNEQFF.

The V gene is TRBV12-3 or TRBV12-4, the J gene TRBJ1-5; D call uncertain. The length of the CDR3 is 13 residues. The V end was cut by 3 bases, the J end by 5 bases, with 8 bases between. The CDR3: CASSFGLYQPQHF. CDR3 bases: TGTGCCAGCAGTTTTGGTCTTTATCAGCCCCAGCATTTT.

This sequence joins TRBV3-1 (or the pseudogene TRBV3-2) and TRBJ1-3; no definite D call. The germline gives CDR1 LGHDT, CDR2 YNNKEL (reference sequence). With 1 base removed from V and 4 bases from J, the gap between germline ends came to 11 bases. This CDR3 has 15 residues. The DNA of the CDR3 is TGTGCCAGCAGCCAAGGTGTGTGGGCAGGAAACACCATATATTTT. Protein: CASSQGVWAGNTIYF.

The J gene is TRBJ2-5, the V gene TRBV7-2; D is possibly TRBD1 or TRBD2 (5 bases each). V was clipped by 7 bases and J by 3 bases, with 15 bases between them. Germline values: CDR1 SGHTA, CDR2 FQGNSA. CDR3 length: 14 amino acids. The CDR3 nucleotides are TGTGCCAGCACCCTGGTTGGGGGAGAAGAGACCCAGTACTTC. This translates into CASTLVGGEETQYF.

V usage is TRBV4-1 and J usage is TRBJ1-2; 7 bases are shared with TRBD1. Germline assignment: CDR1 MGHRA and CDR2 YSYEKL. J lost 1 base, V lost 3 bases, and 5 bases had no gene match. The CDR3 contains 15 residues. The CDR3 DNA follows: TGCGCCAGCAGCCAGGTGACAGGGAATAACTATGGCTACACCTTC. Amino acids: CASSQVTGNNYGYTF.

This clone has just a few counts. The gene calls are TRBV30 and TRBJ1-5, with no clear D. CDR3 length: 14 residues. V gave up 1 base and J gave up 4 bases, with 11 bases separating them. Germline CDR1 GTSNPN, CDR2 SVGIG (reference sequence). CDR3 in DNA: TGTGCCTGGAGTGGATCTACGATTAATCAGCCCCAGCATTTT. This translates into CAWSGSTINQPQHF. The complete variable domain, with remaining parts taken from reference TRBV30 and TRBJ1-5, reads SQTIHQWPATLVQPVGSPLSLECTVEGTSNPNLYWYRQAAGRGLQLLFYSVGIGQISSEVPQNLSASRPQDRQFILSSKKLLLSDSGFYLCAWSGSTINQPQHFGDGTRLSIL.

This clone was counted a single time. V and J are TRBV24-1 and TRBJ2-1, with 14 bases fitting TRBD2. Trimming removed 6 bases from V and 10 bases from J; junction bases left unmatched: 10. There are 16 residues in the CDR3. Germline assignment: CDR1 KGHDR and CDR2 SFDVKD. The CDR3 protein is CATSPRQGLAGEEQFF. The CDR3 DNA is TGTGCCACCAGTCCAAGGCAGGGACTAGCGGGAGAAGAGCAGTTCTTC.

The chain recombines TRBV3-1 (or the pseudogene TRBV3-2) with TRBJ1-1; D call uncertain. V lost 4 bases to trimming and J lost 1 base, with 13 bases between them. CDR1 and CDR2 from the germline V gene are LGHDT and YNNKEL (reference sequence). The CDR3 totals 15 residues. CDR3 region: CASSPPNFANTEAFF. DNA of the CDR3: TGTGCCAGCAGCCCCCCGAACTTTGCGAACACTGAAGCTTTCTTT.

The chain joins TRBV25-1 to TRBJ2-1; 7 nucleotides match TRBD1. The CDR3 spans 16 residues. Trimming took 4 bases from V and 5 from J; bases not matched to a gene: 11. CDR1 and CDR2 from the germline V gene are MGHDK and SYGVNS. The CDR3 region has the DNA TGTGCCAGCAGTGCTGCAGGGGTTAGGGGGCACAATGAGCAGTTCTTC. Translation: CASSAAGVRGHNEQFF. The variable domain in full, with the rest retrieved from reference TRBV25-1 and TRBJ2-1, is EADIYQTPRYLVIGTGKKITLECSQTMGHDKMYWYQQDPGMELHLIHYSYGVNSTEKGDLSSESTVSRIRTEHFPLTLESARPSHTSQYLCASSAAGVRGHNEQFFGPGTRLTVL.

The chain combines TRBV10-2 with TRBJ1-3; possibly TRBD1 for D (5 bases). Germline CDR1 reads WSHSY; CDR2 reads SAAADI. V was cut by 7 bases and J by 4 bases, with 17 bases left in between. CDR3 size: 15 residues. CDR3 sequence reads: CASNGAGDLGNTIYF. Written as DNA, the CDR3 is TGCGCCAGCAATGGGGCGGGGGACCTCGGAAACACCATATATTTT.

The chain has TRBV18 and TRBJ1-4, with unresolved D. Between the trimmed V and J ends, which lost 3 bases and 8 bases, there was a span of 10 bases. Germline V gene data show CDR1 as KGHSH and CDR2 as LQKENI. The CDR3 sequence is 13 residues long. This CDR3 is CASSPGEREKLFF. The CDR3 DNA reads TGTGCCAGCTCACCCGGGGAAAGGGAAAAACTGTTTTTT.

The chain recombines TRBV4-2 with TRBJ2-1, with 8 positions matching TRBD2. The germline CDR1 and CDR2 sequences are LGHNA and YNFKEQ. Losses at the gene ends were 1 base for V and 9 bases for J; bases not matched to a gene: 8. CDR3 size: 15 residues. DNA of the CDR3: TGTGCCAGCAGCCAAGTGGGGCGGGAGGAGGGTGAGCAGTTCTTC. This encodes CASSQVGREEGEQFF.

The V gene is TRBV12-3 or TRBV12-4, the J gene TRBJ2-7, with TRBD1 matching over 9 bases. Trimming cost V 6 bases and J 2 bases; bases outside gene matches: 2. The CDR3 totals 13 residues. The CDR3 is CASSRTGAYEQYF. Written as DNA, the CDR3 is TGTGCCAGCAGCCGGACAGGGGCCTACGAGCAGTACTTC.

The rearrangement joins TRBV11-2 to TRBJ2-7, with 7 bases aligning to TRBD1. This CDR3 spans 14 amino acids. The V gene's germline CDR1 is SGHAT and CDR2 FQNNGV. V lost 4 bases to trimming and J lost 2 bases; unmatched junction nucleotides: 5. CDR3 loop: CASSSGQLTYEQYF. The DNA for the CDR3 is TGTGCCAGCAGCTCGGGACAGCTTACCTACGAGCAGTACTTC.

The V call is TRBV18, the J call TRBJ2-2, with D maybe TRBD2 (6 bases). The CDR3 is made up of 15 amino acids. Germline V lookup: CDR1 KGHSH, CDR2 LQKENI. V lost 3 bases, J lost 0 bases, and 8 bases lay in between. The CDR3 sequence: CASSPTSSNTGELFF. The CDR3 DNA follows: TGTGCCAGCTCACCTACTAGCTCGAACACCGGGGAGCTGTTTTTT.

This chain connects TRBV7-9 to TRBJ1-3; 9 nucleotides agree with TRBD1. The germline CDR1 and CDR2 sequences are SEHNR and FQNEAQ (reference sequence). Losses at the gene ends were 6 bases for V and 0 bases for J; bases not matched to a gene: 3. The CDR3 length is 15 residues. The CDR3 region has the DNA TGTGCCAGCAGATCGACAGGGGGCTCTGGAAACACCATATATTTT. Its protein product is CASRSTGGSGNTIYF.

The chain is built from TRBV2 and TRBJ2-7; D gene ambiguous. Germline loops: CDR1 SNHLY, CDR2 FYNNEI. V was cut by 3 bases and J by 3 bases, with 3 bases left in between. The CDR3 extends over 11 amino acids. CDR3 in DNA: TGTGCCAGCAGTGACAACTACGAGCAGTACTTC. Its translation: CASSDNYEQYF.

The V and J genes are TRBV5-6 and TRBJ1-1, with D hard to call. The CDR3 sequence is 13 residues long. CDR1 and CDR2 (germline): SGHDT, YYEEEE. V was clipped by 0 bases and J by 4 bases, with 7 bases between them. CDR3 sequence reads: CASSLVGITEAFF. CDR3 nucleotides: TGTGCCAGCAGCTTGGTGGGGATCACTGAAGCTTTCTTT.

This sequence joins TRBV10-3 and TRBJ2-2, with 12 bases matching TRBD2. The germline V gene has CDR1 ENHRY and CDR2 SYGVKD. The ends lost 0 bases at V and 4 bases at J; junction bases unmatched: 9. There are 19 residues in the CDR3. The CDR3 nucleotides are TGTGCCATCAGTGAGTCCGGGCTAGCGGGAGGGCCCCTCACCGGGGAGCTGTTTTTT. Translating it yields CAISESGLAGGPLTGELFF.

The chain links TRBV6-4 to TRBJ2-3; tentative D call: TRBD2 (6 bases). V lost 7 bases and J lost 3, with 14 bases in between. Germline V lookup: CDR1 MRHNA, CDR2 SNTAGT. The CDR3 has 14 residues. CDR3 bases: TGTGCCAGCATGGGGGGAGTAAAAACAGATACGCAGTATTTT. Its translation is CASMGGVKTDTQYF.

V usage is TRBV11-2 and J usage is TRBJ2-5, with 8 bases that match TRBD1. V dropped 3 bases and J dropped 5; count of bases not matched to a gene: 8. This CDR3 has 15 amino acids. Per the germline V gene, CDR1 is SGHAT and CDR2 is FQNNGV. CDR3 in amino acids: CASSFTGQGWETQYF. DNA of the CDR3: TGTGCCAGCAGCTTCACAGGACAGGGCTGGGAGACCCAGTACTTC. Drawing the rest from reference TRBV11-2 and TRBJ2-5, the complete variable domain is EAGVAQSPRYKIIEKRQSVAFWCNPISGHATLYWYQQILGQGPKLLIQFQNNGVVDDSQLPKDRFSAERLKGVDSTLKIQPAKLEDSAVYLCASSFTGQGWETQYFGPGTRLLVL.

V usage is TRBV19 and J usage is TRBJ2-5; TRBD1 might be the D (6 bases). This CDR3 has 13 amino acids. The germline CDR1 and CDR2 sequences are LNHDA and SQIVND (reference sequence). The V end lost 4 bases, the J end lost 5 bases, and 11 bases lay between the germline ends. The CDR3, as DNA: TGTGCCAGTAGTACAGGGGCGTGGGAGACCCAGTACTTC. Amino acids: CASSTGAWETQYF.

V usage is TRBV21-1 and J usage is TRBJ2-7. TRBV21-1 is listed as a pseudogene. This CDR3 comprises 9 residues. CDR3 sequence: CASSKAPAF. CDR3 nucleotides: TGTGCCAGCAGCAAAGCCCCGGCCTTC.

The rearrangement links TRBV19 to TRBJ2-7; the D gene could be TRBD1 or TRBD2 (5 bases each). Germline V gene lookup returns CDR1 LNHDA and CDR2 SQIVND (reference sequence). The CDR3 runs to 14 residues. V lost 4 bases to trimming and J lost 5 bases, with 15 bases between them. CDR3 sequence: CASSRGRDSDEQYF. The CDR3 DNA reads as TGTGCCAGTAGTAGGGGCAGGGATAGCGACGAGCAGTACTTC.

The chain carries TRBV18 and TRBJ1-6, with D unresolved. The CDR3 consists of 13 residues. Trimming took 10 bases from V and 6 from J, leaving 13 bases between them. Germline V gives CDR1 KGHSH, CDR2 LQKENI. CDR3 bases: TGTGCCACCCGAATAGACGGTAATTCACCCCTCCACTTT. This translates into CATRIDGNSPLHF. Filled out from reference TRBV18 and TRBJ1-6, the complete variable domain reads NAGVMQNPRHLVRRRGQEARLRCSPMKGHSHVYWYRQLPEEGLKFMVYLQKENIIDESGMPKERFSAEFPKEGPSILRIQQVVRGDSAAYFCATRIDGNSPLHFGNGTRLTVT.

V and J are TRBV11-2 and TRBJ2-2; TRBD2 aligns across 9 bases. V lost 3 bases and J lost 8; bases outside the gene matches: 13. CDR3 length equals 17 residues. Germline-derived CDR1 and CDR2 are SGHAT and FQNNGV. This CDR3 is CASSFTSNLAGRGELFF. The CDR3 DNA reads as TGTGCCAGCAGCTTTACCTCTAATCTAGCGGGGAGAGGGGAGCTGTTTTTT.

This clone was observed a single time. V is TRBV27 and J is TRBJ1-4; no firm D call. The V gene's germline CDR1 is MNHEY and CDR2 SMNVEV (reference sequence). The CDR3 runs 15 residues. V lost 2 bases, J lost 3 bases, and 10 bases lay in between. CDR3 in DNA: TGTGCCAGCAGTTTAATAGGAAGAGCTAATGAAAAACTGTTTTTT. Amino acid sequence: CASSLIGRANEKLFF.

Concerning this clone itself: A junction end diverges from the germline sequence, so it may reflect a read error. V is TRBV7-9 and J is TRBJ1-2, with TRBD1 matching 7 bases. Germline CDR1 reads SEHNR; CDR2 reads FQNEAQ (reference sequence). CDR3 length: 13 residues. The CDR3, as DNA: TGTGCCAGCACCTTAGACAGGGCCGGTGGCTACACCTTC. This codes for CASTLDRAGGYTF.

The rearrangement links TRBV29-1 to TRBJ1-2, with 11 bases identical to TRBD1. Trimming cost V 3 bases and J 4 bases; bases outside gene matches: 7. Per the germline V gene, CDR1 is SQVTM and CDR2 is ANQGSEA. This CDR3 comprises 15 residues. CDR3 residues: CSVDPDRGPSYGYTF. CDR3 in DNA: TGCAGCGTTGATCCGGACAGGGGGCCTTCCTATGGCTACACCTTC. Filled out from reference TRBV29-1 and TRBJ1-2, the complete variable domain reads SAVISQKPSRDICQRGTSLTIQCQVDSQVTMMFWYRQQPGQSLTLIATANQGSEATYESGFVIDKFPISRPNLTFSTLTVSNMSPEDSSIYLCSVDPDRGPSYGYTFGSGTRLTVV.

The chain links TRBV5-1 to TRBJ1-4, with 8 nucleotides matching TRBD1. Germline CDR1 SGHRS, CDR2 YFSETQ. V trimming: 3 bases; J trimming: 3 bases; junction bases outside the gene matches: 4. This CDR3 contains 15 residues. In nucleotides, the CDR3 is TGCGCCAGCAGCTCCGCAGGGGGCTCTAATGAAAAACTGTTTTTT. It encodes CASSSAGGSNEKLFF.

This clone ranks as medium-sized. This rearrangement joins TRBV14 to TRBJ2-4; TRBD2 might be the D (5 bases). Germline values: CDR1 SGHDN, CDR2 FVKESK. CDR3 length: 13 amino acids. V was pared by 7 bases and J by 9 bases, with 16 bases between. CDR3 coding DNA: TGTGCCAGCACCCAGTCTCCAGGAGGCATTCAGTACTTC. It specifies CASTQSPGGIQYF.